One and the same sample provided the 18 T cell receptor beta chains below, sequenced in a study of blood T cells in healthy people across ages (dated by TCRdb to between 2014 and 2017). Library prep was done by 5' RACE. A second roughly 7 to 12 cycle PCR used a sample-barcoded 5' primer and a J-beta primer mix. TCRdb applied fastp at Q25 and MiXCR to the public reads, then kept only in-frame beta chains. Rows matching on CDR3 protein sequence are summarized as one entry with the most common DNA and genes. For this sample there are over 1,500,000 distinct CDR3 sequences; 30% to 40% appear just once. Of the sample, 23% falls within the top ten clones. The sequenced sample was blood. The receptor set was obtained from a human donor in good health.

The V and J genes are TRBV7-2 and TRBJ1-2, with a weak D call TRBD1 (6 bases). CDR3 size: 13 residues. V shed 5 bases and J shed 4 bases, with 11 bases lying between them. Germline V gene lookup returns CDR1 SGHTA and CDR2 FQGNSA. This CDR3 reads CASSRPGAYGYTF. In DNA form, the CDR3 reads TGTGCCAGCAGCCGACCAGGGGCCTATGGCTACACCTTC.

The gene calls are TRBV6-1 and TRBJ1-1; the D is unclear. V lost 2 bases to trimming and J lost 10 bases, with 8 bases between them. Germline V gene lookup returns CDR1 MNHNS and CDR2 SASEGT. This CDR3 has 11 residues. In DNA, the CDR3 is TGTGCCAGCAGTGAACAGGTCCGAGCTTTCTTT. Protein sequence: CASSEQVRAFF.

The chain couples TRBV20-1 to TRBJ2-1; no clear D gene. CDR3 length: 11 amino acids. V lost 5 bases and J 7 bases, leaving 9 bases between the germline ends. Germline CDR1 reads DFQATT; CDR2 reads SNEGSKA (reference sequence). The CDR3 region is CSAAPVNEQFF. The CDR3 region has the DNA TGCAGTGCTGCCCCCGTGAATGAGCAGTTCTTC.

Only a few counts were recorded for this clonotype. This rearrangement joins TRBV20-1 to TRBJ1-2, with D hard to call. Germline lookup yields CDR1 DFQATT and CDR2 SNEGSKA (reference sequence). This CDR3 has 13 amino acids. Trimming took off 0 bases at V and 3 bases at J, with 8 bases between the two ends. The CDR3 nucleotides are TGCAGTGCTAGAGATCGCGGCCACTATGGCTACACCTTC. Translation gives CSARDRGHYGYTF.

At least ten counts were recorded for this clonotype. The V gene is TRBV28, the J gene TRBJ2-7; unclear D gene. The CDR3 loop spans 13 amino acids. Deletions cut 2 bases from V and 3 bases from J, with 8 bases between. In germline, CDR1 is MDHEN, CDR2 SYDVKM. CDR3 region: CASSLPGVYEQYF. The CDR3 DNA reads TGTGCCAGCAGTTTACCTGGGGTCTACGAGCAGTACTTC.

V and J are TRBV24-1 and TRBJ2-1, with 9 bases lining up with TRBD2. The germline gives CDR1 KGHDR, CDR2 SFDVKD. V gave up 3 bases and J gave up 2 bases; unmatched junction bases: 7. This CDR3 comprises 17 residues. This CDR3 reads CATSDPGGGGAYNEQFF. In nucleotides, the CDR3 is TGTGCCACCAGTGATCCGGGGGGCGGGGGGGCCTACAATGAGCAGTTCTTC.

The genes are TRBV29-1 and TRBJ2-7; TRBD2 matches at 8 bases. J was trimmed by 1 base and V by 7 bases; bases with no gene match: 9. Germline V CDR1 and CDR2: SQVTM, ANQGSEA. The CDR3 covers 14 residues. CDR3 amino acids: CSGLARSPSYEQYF. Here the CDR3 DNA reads TGCAGCGGACTAGCGCGTAGCCCATCCTACGAGCAGTACTTC.

CDR3 nucleotides: TGTGCCAGCAGCCCAGGTCTGAAACTTTACGCCTACGAGCAGTACTTC. Its translation is CASSPGLKLYAYEQYF. This chain links TRBV11-3 with TRBJ2-7; the D is unclear. The V gene's germline CDR1 is SGHNT and CDR2 YENEEA. The CDR3 sequence is 16 residues long. With 5 bases removed from V and 2 bases from J, the gap between germline ends came to 19 bases.

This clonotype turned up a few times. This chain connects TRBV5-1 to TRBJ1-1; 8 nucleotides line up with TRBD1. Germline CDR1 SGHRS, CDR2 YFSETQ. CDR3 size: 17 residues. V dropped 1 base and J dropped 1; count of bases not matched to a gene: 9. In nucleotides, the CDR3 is TGCGCCAGCAGCTTGTTCATCGCAGGGGGCCCGAACACTGAAGCTTTCTTT. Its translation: CASSLFIAGGPNTEAFF.

CDR3 in DNA: TGTGCCAGTAATCCCGGACAGTGGGGGACTGAAGCTTTCTTT. Translated, it gives CASNPGQWGTEAFF. The genes are TRBV19 and TRBJ1-1; possible D gene TRBD1, 6 bases. The germline V gene has CDR1 LNHDA and CDR2 SQIVND (reference sequence). This CDR3 region has 14 residues. V lost 7 bases, J lost 5 bases, and 17 bases lay in between.

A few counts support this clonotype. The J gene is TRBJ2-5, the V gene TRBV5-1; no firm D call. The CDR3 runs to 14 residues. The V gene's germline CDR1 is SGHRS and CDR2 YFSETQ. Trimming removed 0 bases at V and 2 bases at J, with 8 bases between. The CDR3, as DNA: TGCGCCAGCAGCTTGGCCGTCAATCAAGAGACCCAGTACTTC. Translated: CASSLAVNQETQYF.

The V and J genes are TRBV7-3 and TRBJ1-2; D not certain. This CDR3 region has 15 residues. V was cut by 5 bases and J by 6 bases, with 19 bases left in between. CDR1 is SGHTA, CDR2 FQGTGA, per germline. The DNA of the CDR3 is TGTGCCAGCAGCCCCGACCCCAACTCCCCCGATGGCTACACCTTC. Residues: CASSPDPNSPDGYTF.

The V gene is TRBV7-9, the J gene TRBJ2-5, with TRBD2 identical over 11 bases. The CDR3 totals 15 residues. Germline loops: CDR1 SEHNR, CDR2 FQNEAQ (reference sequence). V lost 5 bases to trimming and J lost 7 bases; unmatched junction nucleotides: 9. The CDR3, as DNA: TGTGCCAGCAGCAGCGAGGGGCTAGCGGGGGGGACCCAGTACTTC. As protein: CASSSEGLAGGTQYF.

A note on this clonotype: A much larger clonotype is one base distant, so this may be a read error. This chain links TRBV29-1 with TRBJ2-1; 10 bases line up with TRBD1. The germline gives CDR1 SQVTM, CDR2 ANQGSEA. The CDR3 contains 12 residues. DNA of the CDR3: TGCAGCGTCGGGACAGGGGACAATGAGCTGTTCTTC. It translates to CSVGTGDNELFF.

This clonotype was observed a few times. CDR3 sequence reads: CSASFRDRPRNTEAFF. The CDR3 nucleotides are TGCAGTGCTAGCTTTAGGGACAGGCCAAGGAACACTGAAGCTTTCTTT. The chain joins TRBV20-1 to TRBJ1-1; 8 bases match TRBD1. Germline loops: CDR1 DFQATT, CDR2 SNEGSKA (reference sequence). J lost 1 base, V lost 3 bases, and 10 bases had no gene match. This CDR3 region has 16 residues.

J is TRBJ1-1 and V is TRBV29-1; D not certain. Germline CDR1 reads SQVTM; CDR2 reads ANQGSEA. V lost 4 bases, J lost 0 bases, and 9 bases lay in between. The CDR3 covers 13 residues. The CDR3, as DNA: TGCAGCGTTGCGAACCGGTTGAACACTGAAGCTTTCTTT. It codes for CSVANRLNTEAFF.

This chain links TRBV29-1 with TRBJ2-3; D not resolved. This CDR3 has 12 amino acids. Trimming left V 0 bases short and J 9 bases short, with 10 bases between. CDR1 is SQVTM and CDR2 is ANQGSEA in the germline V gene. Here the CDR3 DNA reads TGCAGCGTTGAAGATTACCGGCGAACGCAGTATTTT. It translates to CSVEDYRRTQYF.

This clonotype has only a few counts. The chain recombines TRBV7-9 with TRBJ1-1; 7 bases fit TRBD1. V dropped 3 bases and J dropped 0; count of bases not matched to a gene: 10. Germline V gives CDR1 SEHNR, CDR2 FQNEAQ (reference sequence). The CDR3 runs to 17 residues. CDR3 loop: CASSLSEGALMNTEAFF. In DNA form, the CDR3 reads TGTGCCAGCAGCTTGAGCGAGGGGGCCCTCATGAACACTGAAGCTTTCTTT.